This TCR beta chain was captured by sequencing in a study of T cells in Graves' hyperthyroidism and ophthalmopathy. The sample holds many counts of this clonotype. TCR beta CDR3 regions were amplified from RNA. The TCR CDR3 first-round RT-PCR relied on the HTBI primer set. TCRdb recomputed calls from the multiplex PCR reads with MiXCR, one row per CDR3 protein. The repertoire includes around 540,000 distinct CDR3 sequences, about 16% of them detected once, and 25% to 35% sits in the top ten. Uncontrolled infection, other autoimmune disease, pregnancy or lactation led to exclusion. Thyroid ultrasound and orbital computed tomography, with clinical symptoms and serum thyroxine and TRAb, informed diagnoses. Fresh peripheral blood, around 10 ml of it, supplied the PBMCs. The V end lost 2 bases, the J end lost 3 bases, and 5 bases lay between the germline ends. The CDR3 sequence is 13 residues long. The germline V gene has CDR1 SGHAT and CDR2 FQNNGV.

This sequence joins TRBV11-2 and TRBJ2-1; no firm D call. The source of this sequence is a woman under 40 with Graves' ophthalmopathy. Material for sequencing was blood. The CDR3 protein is CASSLSDYNEQFF. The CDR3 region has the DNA TGTGCCAGCAGCTTAAGCGACTACAATGAGCAGTTCTTC.